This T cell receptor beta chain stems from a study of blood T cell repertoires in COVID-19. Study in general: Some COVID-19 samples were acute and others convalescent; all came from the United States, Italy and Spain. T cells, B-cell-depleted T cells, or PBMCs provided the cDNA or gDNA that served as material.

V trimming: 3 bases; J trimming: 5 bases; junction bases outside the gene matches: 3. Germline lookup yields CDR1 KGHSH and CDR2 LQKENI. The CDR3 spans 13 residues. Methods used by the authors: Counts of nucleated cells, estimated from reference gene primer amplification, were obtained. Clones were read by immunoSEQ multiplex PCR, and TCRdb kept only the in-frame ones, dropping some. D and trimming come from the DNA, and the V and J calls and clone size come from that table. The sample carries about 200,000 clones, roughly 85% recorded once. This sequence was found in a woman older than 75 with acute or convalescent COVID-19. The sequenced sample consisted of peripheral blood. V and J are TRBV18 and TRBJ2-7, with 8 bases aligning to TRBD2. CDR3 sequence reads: CASSPGLVHEQYF. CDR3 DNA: TGTGCCAGCTCACCGGGACTAGTCCACGAGCAGTACTTC. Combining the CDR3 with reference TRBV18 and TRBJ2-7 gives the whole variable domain NAGVMQNPRHLVRRRGQEARLRCSPMKGHSHVYWYRQLPEEGLKFMVYLQKENIIDESGMPKERFSAEFPKEGPSILRIQQVVRGDSAAYFCASSPGLVHEQYFGPGTRLTVT.